This T cell receptor beta chain was obtained from a study of shared clonotypes between healthy human individuals. Researchers ran the assay at a deep level. The method was immunoSEQ multiplex PCR; TCRdb's version includes in-frame clones alone and lacks a portion of them. The data show about 1.5 million clones, nearly 99% seen once. CDR3 size: 12 residues. Germline CDR1 reads SEHNR; CDR2 reads FQNEAQ (reference sequence). The V segment lost 5 bases and the J segment 9 bases; nucleotides outside the gene matches: 2. The specimen sequenced was naive CD4+ T cells sorted from blood. As to subset: CD45RA+ positively selected. This receptor was taken from a man aged 25 to 45 in good health. V usage is TRBV7-9 and J usage is TRBJ2-7; 12 nucleotides agree with TRBD2. CDR3 in amino acids: CASSLLAGGQYF. DNA of the CDR3: TGTGCCAGCAGCCTACTAGCGGGGGGGCAGTACTTC.